The 10 T cell receptor beta chains reported below all come from one sample, sequenced in a study of T cell responses to AZD1222 COVID-19 vaccine. The repertoire was sequenced with immunoSEQ multiplex PCR; TCRdb's copy has only in-frame clones and lacks some. Counted here are about 83,000 clones, around 87% occurring once; the ten biggest clones make up approximately 4.5%. The material was peripheral blood, obtained on day 0 of MenACWY control vaccination. The receptor set was obtained from an adult in good health.

The chain links TRBV7-2 to TRBJ1-3; D unresolved. The V and J ends lost 7 bases and 0 bases respectively, with 13 bases between them. Germline V CDR1 and CDR2: SGHTA, FQGNSA. The CDR3 is 15 amino acids. The DNA of the CDR3 is TGTGCCAGCACCTCTACAATATCCTCTGGAAACACCATATATTTT. Its protein is CASTSTISSGNTIYF.

The V gene is TRBV18, the J gene TRBJ2-3; D gene ambiguous. This CDR3 has 16 residues. Germline V gene data show CDR1 as KGHSH and CDR2 as LQKENI. Trimming took 2 bases from V and 4 from J, leaving 16 bases between them. CDR3 bases: TGTGCCAGCTCACCAAGTCAACCTCAGACGGCAGATACGCAGTATTTT. Its translation is CASSPSQPQTADTQYF.

This clone was counted a single time. The V call is TRBV7-9, the J call TRBJ2-7; TRBD1 agrees at 9 bases. V lost 7 bases to trimming and J lost 5 bases; unmatched junction nucleotides: 9. The CDR3 contains 14 residues. Looked up from germline, CDR1 is SEHNR and CDR2 is FQNEAQ (reference sequence). The CDR3 coding sequence is TGTGCCAGCACCCCGGGACAGGGTAACCACGAGCAGTACTTC. Translating it yields CASTPGQGNHEQYF.

Here the CDR3 DNA reads TGTGCCAGCAGTGAGCCCGGGACTAGTGATCACGAGCAGTACTTC. Translated, it gives CASSEPGTSDHEQYF. The gene calls are TRBV25-1 and TRBJ2-7; TRBD2 matches 8 bases. Germline V gene data show CDR1 as MGHDK and CDR2 as SYGVNS. The V gene end was trimmed by 3 bases and the J gene end by 5 bases; junction bases not matched to a gene: 9. This CDR3 is 15 amino acids long.

The CDR3 protein is CASSLDRNTEAFF. CDR3 nucleotide sequence: TGTGCCAGCTCACTGGACAGGAACACTGAAGCTTTCTTT. The chain has TRBV18 and TRBJ1-1; D may be TRBD1 (6 bases). CDR1 and CDR2 (germline): KGHSH, LQKENI. This CDR3 has 13 amino acids. Trimming pared 4 bases from V and 1 base from J, leaving 7 bases between. Full variable domain (remainder filled in from reference TRBV18 and TRBJ1-1): NAGVMQNPRHLVRRRGQEARLRCSPMKGHSHVYWYRQLPEEGLKFMVYLQKENIIDESGMPKERFSAEFPKEGPSILRIQQVVRGDSAAYFCASSLDRNTEAFFGQGTRLTVV.

The rearrangement links TRBV15 to TRBJ1-5; D unresolved. Per germline, CDR1 LNHNV and CDR2 YYDKDF (reference sequence). V was pared by 6 bases and J by 7 bases, with 13 bases between. The CDR3 spans 13 residues. The CDR3 sequence: CATRDASGQPQHF. CDR3 bases: TGTGCCACCAGAGACGCCTCCGGACAGCCCCAGCATTTT.

The chain employs TRBV10-1 and TRBJ1-2; 7 positions match TRBD1. V dropped 7 bases and J dropped 2; count of bases not matched to a gene: 7. The CDR3 extends over 14 amino acids. CDR1 is WNHNN, CDR2 SYGVQD, per germline (reference sequence). The chain's CDR3 is CASIPPTGNYGYTF. For the CDR3, the DNA is TGCGCCAGCATCCCCCCGACAGGGAACTATGGCTACACCTTC.

The chain joins TRBV19 to TRBJ1-1; TRBD1 aligns across 7 bases. The CDR3 length is 16 residues. Germline assignment: CDR1 LNHDA and CDR2 SQIVND (reference sequence). J gave up 1 base and V 6 bases, and 11 bases lay outside the gene matches. The CDR3, as DNA: TGTGCCAGTAGGCCCCAGGGTCGGGACAGGAACACTGAAGCTTTCTTT. As protein: CASRPQGRDRNTEAFF.

A single count supports this clone. The V call is TRBV3-1 (or the pseudogene TRBV3-2), the J call TRBJ2-7; D possibly corresponds to TRBD1 (5 bases). CDR1 LGHDT and CDR2 YNNKEL come from the germline V gene (reference sequence). Trimming cost V 1 base and J 2 bases, with 12 bases left between them. The CDR3 totals 15 residues. CDR3 region: CASSQAWAGTYEQYF. For the CDR3, the DNA is TGTGCCAGCAGCCAAGCTTGGGCAGGGACCTACGAGCAGTACTTC.

In this sample, this clone turned up once. This sequence joins TRBV24-1 and TRBJ1-2; TRBD1 is a possible D gene (5 bases). V was cut by 3 bases and J by 5 bases, with 15 bases left in between. The CDR3 is 15 amino acids. Germline assignment: CDR1 KGHDR and CDR2 SFDVKD. The CDR3 protein is CATSDRDPRGYGYTF. Written as DNA, the CDR3 is TGTGCCACCAGTGATCGGGACCCGAGGGGTTATGGCTACACCTTC.